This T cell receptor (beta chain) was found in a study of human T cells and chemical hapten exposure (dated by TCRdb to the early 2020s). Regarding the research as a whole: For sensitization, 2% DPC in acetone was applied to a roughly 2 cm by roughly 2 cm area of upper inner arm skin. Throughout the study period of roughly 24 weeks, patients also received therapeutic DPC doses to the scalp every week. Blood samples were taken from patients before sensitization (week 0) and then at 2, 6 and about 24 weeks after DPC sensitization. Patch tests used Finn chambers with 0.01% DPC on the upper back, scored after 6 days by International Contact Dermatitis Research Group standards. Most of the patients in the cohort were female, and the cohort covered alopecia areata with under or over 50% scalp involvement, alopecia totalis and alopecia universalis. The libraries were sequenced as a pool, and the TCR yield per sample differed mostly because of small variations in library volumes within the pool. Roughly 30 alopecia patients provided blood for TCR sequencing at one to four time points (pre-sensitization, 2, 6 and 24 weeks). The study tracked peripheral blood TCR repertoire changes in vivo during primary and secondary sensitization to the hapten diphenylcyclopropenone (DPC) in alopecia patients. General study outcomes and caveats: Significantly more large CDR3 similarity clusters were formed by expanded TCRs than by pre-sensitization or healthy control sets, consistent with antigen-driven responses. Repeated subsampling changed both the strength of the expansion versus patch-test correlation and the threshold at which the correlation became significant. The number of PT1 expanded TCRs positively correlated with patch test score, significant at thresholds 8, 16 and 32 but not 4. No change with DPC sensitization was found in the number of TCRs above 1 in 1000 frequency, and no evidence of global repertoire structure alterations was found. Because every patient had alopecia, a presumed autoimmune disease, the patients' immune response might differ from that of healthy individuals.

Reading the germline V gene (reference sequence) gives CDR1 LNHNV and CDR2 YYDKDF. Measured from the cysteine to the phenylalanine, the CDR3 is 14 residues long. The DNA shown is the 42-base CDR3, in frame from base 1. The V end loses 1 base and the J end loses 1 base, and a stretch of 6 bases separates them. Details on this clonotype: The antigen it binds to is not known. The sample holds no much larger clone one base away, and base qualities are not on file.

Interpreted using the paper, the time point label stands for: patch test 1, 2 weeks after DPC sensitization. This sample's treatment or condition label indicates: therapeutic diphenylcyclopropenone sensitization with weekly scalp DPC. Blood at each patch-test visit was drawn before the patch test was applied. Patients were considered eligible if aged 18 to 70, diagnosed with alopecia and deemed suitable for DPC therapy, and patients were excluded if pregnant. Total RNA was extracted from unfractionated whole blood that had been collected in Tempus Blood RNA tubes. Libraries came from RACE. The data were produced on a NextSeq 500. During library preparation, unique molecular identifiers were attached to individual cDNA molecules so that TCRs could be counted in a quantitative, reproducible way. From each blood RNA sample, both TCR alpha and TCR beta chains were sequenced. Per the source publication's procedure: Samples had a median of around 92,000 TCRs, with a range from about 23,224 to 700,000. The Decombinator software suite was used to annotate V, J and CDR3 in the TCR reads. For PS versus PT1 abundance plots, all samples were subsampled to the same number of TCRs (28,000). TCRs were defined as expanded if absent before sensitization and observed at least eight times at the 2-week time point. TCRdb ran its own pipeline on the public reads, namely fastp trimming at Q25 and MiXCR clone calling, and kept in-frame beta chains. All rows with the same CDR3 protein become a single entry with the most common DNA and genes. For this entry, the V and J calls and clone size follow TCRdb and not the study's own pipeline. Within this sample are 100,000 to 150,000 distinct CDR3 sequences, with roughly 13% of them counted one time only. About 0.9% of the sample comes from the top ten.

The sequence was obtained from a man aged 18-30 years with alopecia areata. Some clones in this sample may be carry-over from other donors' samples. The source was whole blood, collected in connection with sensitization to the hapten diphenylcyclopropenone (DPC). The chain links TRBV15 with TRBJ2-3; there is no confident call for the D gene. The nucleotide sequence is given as TGTGCCACCAGCAGAGCTAAGGGCACAGATACGCAGTATTTT. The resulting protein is CATSRAKGTDTQYF.